This TCR beta chain was found in a study of cytomegalovirus exposure and HLA in healthy donors. Study-level points and caveats: It was reportedly the case that the classifier diagnosed cytomegalovirus status with high specificity and sensitivity. The study found most TCR sequences rare, yet found some public TCRs in many donors.

In regard to this clone: The antigen is not known.

PCR was performed using 60 Vbeta and 13 Jbeta primers. In the original workflow: A later analysis tallied approximately 87 million unique TCR beta chains, some 10 million of them shared. Profiling relied on immunoSEQ multiplex PCR, and the TCRdb table lists in-frame clones only, not all of them. The V and J calls and the clone size are those of that table, but D and trimming were determined from the DNA. The top ten clones hold less than 3% of a sample with about 200,000 clones, approximately 78% of them seen once. Germline CDR1 is MNHEY and CDR2 is SMNVEV (reference sequence). Trimming stripped 5 bases from V and 2 bases from J, with 16 bases between. The CDR3 loop spans 15 amino acids.

The receptor was isolated from a woman aged 40-49 years in good health and CMV-seronegative. Material: PBMCs. The chain links TRBV27 to TRBJ2-7, with D perhaps TRBD1 (5 bases). The CDR3 DNA is TGTGCCAGCAGTATCCAGGGTTTATTCACCTACGAGCAGTACTTC. As protein: CASSIQGLFTYEQYF.